Shown below are 26 T cell receptor beta chains from a single sample sequenced in a study of T-cell reconstitution after alpha-beta-depleted transplantation in children (dated by TCRdb to the mid-2010s). Library generation was performed with PCR. The instrument given in TCRdb is Illumina HiSeq 2500. Molecular barcoding was employed in the preparation of TCR libraries, with unique molecular identifiers being used to normalize TCRbeta repertoire quantification. TCRdb reran the public reads through fastp at Q25 and MiXCR, keeping productive beta chains. Identical CDR3 proteins give one entry, which carries the most common genes and DNA. The sample has some 190,000 distinct CDR3 sequences on record, over 8.5% of them singletons. The ten top clones hold about 13% of the sample. This specimen's treatment or condition label, interpreted: allogeneic hematopoietic cell transplantation with graft depleted of TCRalphabeta T cells and CD19 B cells.

This specimen consisted of PBMCs, obtained before TCRalphabeta/CD19-depleted stem cell transplant. The receptors here all came from a boy younger than 10 with acute myeloid leukemia, due to receive a stem cell transplant.

This clonotype occurred many times. The chain carries TRBV28 and TRBJ2-7; weak D call: TRBD2 (5 bases). This CDR3 is 14 amino acids long. Germline values: CDR1 MDHEN, CDR2 SYDVKM. Trimming left V 7 bases short and J 7 bases short, with 20 bases between. For the CDR3, the DNA is TGTGCCAGCACCAAGACGGACTGGAAGAAGGAGCAGTACTTC. It is translated as CASTKTDWKKEQYF. Variable domain in full (rest from reference TRBV28 and TRBJ2-7): DVKVTQSSRYLVKRTGEKVFLECVQDMDHENMFWYRQDPGLGLRLIYFSYDVKMKEKGDIPEGYSVSREKKERFSLILESASTNQTSMYLCASTKTDWKKEQYFGPGTRLTVT.

This clonotype was detected many times. The chain couples TRBV7-2 to TRBJ2-5; TRBD2 agrees at 9 bases. The CDR3 covers 15 residues. Germline lookup yields CDR1 SGHTA and CDR2 FQGNSA. V shed 0 bases, J shed 5 bases, and the junction held 4 bases outside the gene matches. The CDR3 DNA follows: TGTGCCAGCAGCTTAGCGCGCGGGGGGGCTGAGACCCAGTACTTC. Its translation is CASSLARGGAETQYF.

This clonotype has ten or more counts. This rearrangement joins TRBV29-1 to TRBJ2-7; no clear D gene. There are 9 residues in the CDR3. Germline-derived CDR1 and CDR2 are SQVTM and ANQGSEA. Trimming shortened V by 6 bases and J by 3 bases, and 3 bases separated the two germline ends. As DNA, the CDR3 is TGCAGCGTAGACTACGAGCAGTACTTC. This encodes CSVDYEQYF.

This clonotype was observed at least ten times. The chain has TRBV12-3 or TRBV12-4 and TRBJ2-1, with a weak D call TRBD2 (6 bases). Trimming stripped 5 bases from V and 2 bases from J, with 13 bases between. This CDR3 is 15 amino acids long. This CDR3 reads CASSIRGSPYNEQFF. CDR3 nucleotide sequence: TGTGCCAGCAGTATCCGGGGGTCGCCCTACAATGAGCAGTTCTTC.

This clonotype was picked up many times. The V and J genes are TRBV28 and TRBJ2-7; TRBD1 aligns across 8 bases. The CDR3 covers 17 residues. J was trimmed by 1 base and V by 5 bases; bases with no gene match: 13. Germline CDR1 is MDHEN and CDR2 is SYDVKM. The CDR3 DNA reads as TGTGCCAGCAGTCCCCATGTGGGACAGGAAAAATCCTACGAGCAGTACTTC. Translating gives CASSPHVGQEKSYEQYF. Combining the CDR3 with reference TRBV28 and TRBJ2-7 gives the whole variable domain DVKVTQSSRYLVKRTGEKVFLECVQDMDHENMFWYRQDPGLGLRLIYFSYDVKMKEKGDIPEGYSVSREKKERFSLILESASTNQTSMYLCASSPHVGQEKSYEQYFGPGTRLTVT.

This chain uses TRBV12-3 or TRBV12-4 with TRBJ2-1; possibly TRBD2 for D (6 bases). This CDR3 is built from 15 residues. Deletions cut 3 bases from V and 6 bases from J, with 15 bases between. The CDR3 DNA follows: TGTGCCAGCAGTTTCCCCGGACCGGGACTCAATGAGCAGTTCTTC. Protein product: CASSFPGPGLNEQFF.

This clonotype was seen many times. The CDR3 reads CASRKTVVLETQYF. The CDR3 DNA is TGTGCCAGCAGAAAAACAGTCGTATTAGAGACCCAGTACTTC. This chain uses TRBV28 with TRBJ2-5; D gene ambiguous. Trimming took 6 bases from V and 4 from J, leaving 15 bases between them. CDR1 and CDR2 (germline): MDHEN, SYDVKM. The CDR3 sequence is 14 residues long.

The chain links TRBV11-2 to TRBJ1-5; 7 bases line up with TRBD1. Germline V gene lookup returns CDR1 SGHAT and CDR2 FQNNGV. CDR3 length: 15 amino acids. V lost 1 base to trimming and J lost 5 bases; unmatched junction nucleotides: 5. In DNA, the CDR3 is TGTGCCAGCAGCTTAGGGGGGACAGTGGATCAGCCCCAGCATTTT. Its translation: CASSLGGTVDQPQHF.

This clonotype showed up many times. This chain connects TRBV2 to TRBJ2-1, with D uncertain. The CDR3 length is 13 residues. The germline gives CDR1 SNHLY, CDR2 FYNNEI. Trimming took 1 base from V and 8 from J, leaving 9 bases between them. The CDR3 sequence: CASSEVNFYEQFF. In DNA, the CDR3 is TGTGCCAGCAGTGAAGTCAATTTTTATGAGCAGTTCTTC.

In regard to this clonotype: A read error may account for a junction end that differs from germline. This chain connects TRBV12-3 or TRBV12-4 to TRBJ2-3, with 11 bases identical to TRBD2. The CDR3 is 19 amino acids. DNA of the CDR3: TGTGCCCGCAGTTTACCTCTACTAGCGGGAGTTCTCAGCACAGATACGCAGTATTTT. This sequence encodes CARSLPLLAGVLSTDTQYF.

With respect to this clonotype: A read error may explain this, as a much larger clone is one base away. The chain has TRBV5-1 and TRBJ2-7, with D possibly being TRBD1 or TRBD2 (7 bases each). CDR3 length: 14 residues. The germline gives CDR1 SGHRS, CDR2 YFSETQ. CDR3 loop: CASNLGGGEYEQYV. DNA for the CDR3: TGCGCCAGCAACTTGGGAGGGGGCGAGTACGAGCAGTACGTC.

This clonotype was detected ten times or more. The J gene is TRBJ2-3, the V gene TRBV7-9; possibly TRBD2 for D (7 bases). The CDR3 has 14 residues. Germline CDR1 reads SEHNR; CDR2 reads FQNEAQ (reference sequence). The V and J ends lost 5 bases and 5 bases respectively, with 14 bases between them. Here the CDR3 reads CASSREGGRDTQYF. The CDR3, as DNA: TGTGCCAGCAGCCGAGAGGGGGGGCGAGATACGCAGTATTTT.

This clonotype was recorded at least ten times. Because the CDR3 is missing its conserved closing phenylalanine or tryptophan, this is likely a read error. No DNA is shown, since the ends of the CDR3 on it are uncertain; the CDR3 is the one TCRdb lists. The V gene is TRBV7-9, the J gene TRBJ1-2; TRBD1, the table's D call, lacks a check against the DNA. The CDR3 spans 12 amino acids, including both terminal residues. CDR1 SEHNR and CDR2 FQNEAQ come from the germline V gene (reference sequence). This CDR3 is CASTLTGAGAGL.

The sample holds many counts of this clonotype. The chain employs TRBV5-8 and TRBJ1-5; D is unclear. The V and J ends lost 5 bases and 0 bases respectively, with 6 bases between them. CDR3 length equals 13 residues. The germline CDR1 and CDR2 sequences are SGHTS and YDEGEE. The CDR3 loop is CASRDYSNQPQHF. The CDR3 DNA reads TGTGCCAGCAGGGATTATAGCAATCAGCCCCAGCATTTT.

This clonotype was observed at least ten times. CDR3 sequence: CASSPKGQNTGELFF. The CDR3 DNA follows: TGTGCCAGCAGCCCCAAGGGACAAAACACCGGGGAGCTGTTTTTT. The chain links TRBV7-9 to TRBJ2-2; D perhaps matches TRBD1 (6 bases). Germline V CDR1 and CDR2: SEHNR, FQNEAQ (reference sequence). Trimming shortened V by 5 bases and J by 2 bases, and 12 bases separated the two germline ends. The CDR3 has 15 residues.

This clonotype was recorded many times. V is TRBV4-1 and J is TRBJ2-3; the match to TRBD2 covers 10 bases. CDR1 MGHRA and CDR2 YSYEKL come from the germline V gene. The CDR3 consists of 14 residues. CDR3 sequence reads: CATKREGLLDTQYF. The CDR3 region has the DNA TGCGCAACCAAGCGGGAGGGCCTTTTGGATACGCAGTATTTT.

In this sample, this clonotype turned up many times. J is TRBJ2-2 and V is TRBV20-1, with D maybe TRBD2 (6 bases). Per germline, CDR1 DFQATT and CDR2 SNEGSKA (reference sequence). V dropped 1 base and J dropped 6 bases, with 12 bases sitting between them. There are 14 residues in the CDR3. The CDR3 spells CSARAGSGPGELFF. DNA for the CDR3: TGCAGTGCTAGAGCCGGTAGCGGACCCGGGGAGCTGTTTTTT.

This clonotype was detected ten times or more. The chain is built from TRBV7-2 and TRBJ1-2; possibly TRBD1 for D (6 bases). Looked up from germline, CDR1 is SGHTA and CDR2 is FQGNSA. The CDR3 is 15 amino acids. V lost 1 base and J 5 bases, leaving 14 bases between the germline ends. CDR3 in DNA: TGTGCCAGCAGCTTAGAAGTATCAGGGGAGTATGGCTACACCTTC. It translates to CASSLEVSGEYGYTF.

This clonotype occurred many times. This chain connects TRBV6-1 to TRBJ2-3; TRBD2 might be the D (6 bases). The CDR3 covers 15 residues. Germline V gene sequence: CDR1 MNHNS, CDR2 SASEGT. V shed 10 bases and J shed 4 bases, with 21 bases lying between them. CDR3 in DNA: TGTGCCATCTTTCGAGGAGGGGATCTTCCAGATACGCAGTATTTT. Its protein is CAIFRGGDLPDTQYF.

This clonotype was seen repeatedly, ten times or more. The V gene is TRBV4-2, the J gene TRBJ2-7, with a possible D match to TRBD1 (6 bases). This CDR3 region has 15 residues. The ends were cut back, 0 bases at V and 4 bases at J, with 13 bases in the middle. Germline CDR1 and CDR2: LGHNA and YNFKEQ. CDR3 sequence reads: CASSQERWGLYEQYF. The CDR3 DNA is TGTGCCAGCAGCCAAGAGAGGTGGGGGCTGTACGAGCAGTACTTC.

As to this clonotype: Just one base apart from a much larger clone, this may be a read error. V gene TRBV7-3 combines with J gene TRBJ2-1; D is unresolved. CDR1 is SGHTA and CDR2 is FQGTGA in the germline V gene. This CDR3 region has 13 residues. The CDR3 here is CASSEYLGNGQFF. CDR3 DNA: TGTGCCAGCAGCGAGTACCTTGGGAATGGGCAGTTCTTC.

Concerning this clonotype itself: A much more abundant neighbour one base away suggests this may be a read error. The CDR3 carries no conserved terminal phenylalanine or tryptophan, so it likely arises from a read error. The chain joins TRBV6-2 or TRBV6-3 to TRBJ1-1; D remains unclear. The CDR3 is 12 residues long. Germline lookup yields CDR1 MNHEY and CDR2 SVGEGT. The ends were cut back, 7 bases at V and 8 bases at J, with 14 bases in the middle. The CDR3 spells CASTQDRGEAFL. CDR3 nucleotides: TGTGCCAGCACTCAGGACCGCGGGGAAGCTTTCTTA.

This clonotype came up many times. The chain employs TRBV12-3 or TRBV12-4 and TRBJ1-5; D is unclear. This CDR3 contains 15 residues. The V end was cut by 5 bases, the J end by 0 bases, with 11 bases between. CDR3 amino acids: CASSADGYSNQPQHF. For the CDR3, the DNA is TGTGCCAGCAGTGCCGACGGATATAGCAATCAGCCCCAGCATTTT.

The table lists this clonotype with many counts. V is TRBV20-1 and J is TRBJ2-1; 7 nucleotides align to TRBD1. This CDR3 has 20 amino acids. V lost 3 bases and J lost 2; bases outside the gene matches: 22. Germline V CDR1 and CDR2: DFQATT, SNEGSKA (reference sequence). CDR3 sequence reads: CSASLLGTAALGSTYNEQFF. Written as DNA, the CDR3 is TGCAGTGCTAGCCTCCTGGGGACAGCCGCCCTTGGGTCGACCTACAATGAGCAGTTCTTC.

In regard to this clonotype: A junction boundary mismatches the germline segment, possibly from a read error. V gene TRBV4-2 combines with J gene TRBJ1-2; D ambiguous. In germline, CDR1 is LGHNA, CDR2 YNFKEQ. The CDR3 spans 13 residues. DNA for the CDR3: TGTGCCATCAGCCCCGGGCTTAACTATGGCTACACCTTC. It codes for CAISPGLNYGYTF.

In its sample, this clonotype was seen many times. J is TRBJ1-1 and V is TRBV7-9; the match to TRBD1 covers 7 bases. V lost 0 bases to trimming and J lost 8 bases; unmatched junction nucleotides: 3. The CDR3 extends over 13 amino acids. Germline V gives CDR1 SEHNR, CDR2 FQNEAQ (reference sequence). The CDR3 reads CASSLAVTGEAFF. CDR3 sequence (DNA): TGTGCCAGCAGCTTAGCCGTGACAGGGGAAGCTTTCTTT.